Listed below are T cell receptor beta chains from one sample, sequenced in a study of patients and donors after allogeneic stem cell transplantation. Using its own MiXCR run on the RT-PCR reads, TCRdb lists one record per CDR3 protein. This table holds under 95,000 distinct CDR3 sequences, less than 5% found once. Source material: blood, either unsorted or a sorted T cell fraction (not recorded which). The origin of the receptors is a human donor who was either an allogeneic HSCT recipient or a stem cell or donor lymphocyte infusion donor (not recorded which). It is not recorded whose cells these are; they may come from a transplant donor. The CDR3 runs from the conserved cysteine through the conserved F or W. The order of the fields is V gene, clone size, D gene, J gene, CDR3 DNA, CDR3 protein. D genes are given only for firm matches. Clone size appears in some rows only: once, few, many, or a class for an expanded clone.

v_call: TRBV6-5
clone_size: many
d_call: TRBD1
j_call: TRBJ1-1
cdr3_nt: TGTGCCAGCAGTTACCGTAAGACAGGGGCGTACACTGAAGCTTTCTTT
cdr3_aa: CASSYRKTGAYTEAFF

v_call: TRBV5-1
clone_size: many
d_call: -
j_call: TRBJ2-7
cdr3_nt: TGCGCCAGCAGCTGGGGTTGGGAATACGAGCAGTACTTC
cdr3_aa: CASSWGWEYEQYF

v_call: TRBV7-3
clone_size: many
d_call: TRBD2
j_call: TRBJ2-1
cdr3_nt: TGTGCCAGCAGCTTAAGAAGGCTTGGAGCGGGAGGATCCAATGAGCAGTTCTTC
cdr3_aa: CASSLRRLGAGGSNEQFF

v_call: TRBV2
clone_size: many
d_call: -
j_call: TRBJ1-1
cdr3_nt: TGTGCCAGCAGTGACGGCTTCGAGAACACTGAAGCTTTCTTT
cdr3_aa: CASSDGFENTEAFF

v_call: TRBV12-3/TRBV12-4
clone_size: many
d_call: TRBD2
j_call: TRBJ2-7
cdr3_nt: TGTGCCAGCAGTTCCGGGACTAGCGGTTCCGAGCAGTACTTC
cdr3_aa: CASSSGTSGSEQYF

v_call: TRBV19
clone_size: many
d_call: -
j_call: TRBJ2-1
cdr3_nt: TGTGCCAGTAGTATGCAGTCCTACAATGAGCAGTTCTTC
cdr3_aa: CASSMQSYNEQFF

v_call: TRBV20-1
clone_size: -
d_call: TRBD1
j_call: TRBJ1-6
cdr3_nt: TGCAGTGCTACTTCAACAGGGGGCCTGAATTCACCCCTCCACTTT
cdr3_aa: CSATSTGGLNSPLHF

v_call: TRBV18
clone_size: few
d_call: TRBD2
j_call: TRBJ2-1
cdr3_nt: TGTGCCAGCTCTTTCGGACTAGCGGGGGGCCCCAGGCAAAATGAGCAGTTCTTC
cdr3_aa: CASSFGLAGGPRQNEQFF

v_call: TRBV19
clone_size: many
d_call: -
j_call: TRBJ1-1
cdr3_nt: TGTGCCACCGGGGGGCCATGGACGAACACTGAAGCTTTCTTT
cdr3_aa: CATGGPWTNTEAFF

v_call: TRBV5-4
clone_size: -
d_call: TRBD1
j_call: TRBJ1-2
cdr3_nt: TGTGCCAGCAGCGACCAGGGGGGCTATGGCTACACCTTC
cdr3_aa: CASSDQGGYGYTF

v_call: TRBV12-3/TRBV12-4
clone_size: many
d_call: -
j_call: TRBJ2-7
cdr3_nt: TGTGCCAGCAGTCCCGGGGAGCACGCCGAGCAGTACTTC
cdr3_aa: CASSPGEHAEQYF

v_call: TRBV11-3
clone_size: many
d_call: -
j_call: TRBJ2-1
cdr3_nt: TGTGCCAGCAGCTCAGCGGGCGCCTACAATGAGCAGTTCTTC
cdr3_aa: CASSSAGAYNEQFF

v_call: TRBV20-1
clone_size: many
d_call: TRBD1
j_call: TRBJ1-5
cdr3_nt: TGCAGTGCCAGAACAGGGGGCGGCAATCAGCCCCAGCATTTT
cdr3_aa: CSARTGGGNQPQHF

v_call: TRBV24-1
clone_size: medium-sized
d_call: -
j_call: TRBJ1-5
cdr3_nt: TGTGCCACCAGTGGGGATGGTGTGCAGCCCCAGCATTTT
cdr3_aa: CATSGDGVQPQHF

v_call: TRBV28
clone_size: many
d_call: -
j_call: TRBJ1-2
cdr3_nt: TGTGCCAGCAGTCAACCAGTGGGGCCCAGCTATGGCTACACCTTC
cdr3_aa: CASSQPVGPSYGYTF

v_call: TRBV7-6
clone_size: many
d_call: -
j_call: TRBJ2-3
cdr3_nt: TGTGCCAGCAGCTTAAGGGGTATACTCACAGATACGCAGTATTTT
cdr3_aa: CASSLRGILTDTQYF

v_call: TRBV20-1
clone_size: -
d_call: TRBD2
j_call: TRBJ2-3
cdr3_nt: TGCAGTGCTAGAATGCTAGCGGGGGGATCACCAGCAGATACGCAGTATTTT
cdr3_aa: CSARMLAGGSPADTQYF

v_call: TRBV5-5
clone_size: many
d_call: -
j_call: TRBJ2-2
cdr3_nt: TGTGCCAGCAGCTCCTCCCCGGACAGACTAAACACCGGGGAGCTGTTTTTT
cdr3_aa: CASSSSPDRLNTGELFF

v_call: TRBV28
clone_size: many
d_call: -
j_call: TRBJ1-1
cdr3_nt: TGTGCCAGCAGTCTGCGTCCCGGGACCGCTGGCGGAGCTTTCTTT
cdr3_aa: CASSLRPGTAGGAFF

v_call: TRBV11-2
clone_size: many
d_call: TRBD2
j_call: TRBJ2-1
cdr3_nt: TGTGCCAGCAGCTTACCGCTAGCGGGGGCGCAGCAGTTCTTC
cdr3_aa: CASSLPLAGAQQFF

v_call: TRBV7-3
clone_size: many
d_call: TRBD2
j_call: TRBJ2-7
cdr3_nt: TGTGCCAGCAGCCTGGGACTAGCTAGGGGCTACGAGCAGTACTTC
cdr3_aa: CASSLGLARGYEQYF

v_call: TRBV2
clone_size: -
d_call: -
j_call: TRBJ2-7
cdr3_nt: TGTGCCAGCAGTGAATCGGCGGCTACACCGGCCGAGCAGTACTTC
cdr3_aa: CASSESAATPAEQYF

v_call: TRBV7-2
clone_size: few
d_call: TRBD1
j_call: TRBJ1-2
cdr3_nt: TGTGCCAGCAGCTTAGCGGGGCAGGGGGCGAGTGGCTACACCTTC
cdr3_aa: CASSLAGQGASGYTF

v_call: TRBV9
clone_size: many
d_call: -
j_call: TRBJ2-3
cdr3_nt: TGTGCCAGCAGCGTAGAGCGTCCAGATACGCAGTATTTT
cdr3_aa: CASSVERPDTQYF

v_call: TRBV24-1
clone_size: many
d_call: -
j_call: TRBJ2-1
cdr3_nt: TGTGCCACTGGAAGGCACGGCCTTGGTGAGCAGTTCTTC
cdr3_aa: CATGRHGLGEQFF

v_call: TRBV7-6
clone_size: many
d_call: TRBD1
j_call: TRBJ2-3
cdr3_nt: TGTGCCAGCAGCTCAGGGACAGGGTCAGATACGCAGTATTTT
cdr3_aa: CASSSGTGSDTQYF

v_call: TRBV6-1
clone_size: -
d_call: -
j_call: TRBJ2-7
cdr3_nt: TGTGCCAGCAGTGAAGTGGGAAGGGGAACCCCCTACGAGCAGTACTTC
cdr3_aa: CASSEVGRGTPYEQYF

v_call: TRBV28
clone_size: -
d_call: -
j_call: TRBJ2-1
cdr3_nt: TGTGCCAGCATGAGTCTCTGGGGACCTCAGTTCTTC
cdr3_aa: CASMSLWGPQFF

v_call: TRBV5-1
clone_size: -
d_call: TRBD1
j_call: TRBJ1-2
cdr3_nt: TGCGCCAGCAGCTGGGACAGGGATGGCTACACCTTC
cdr3_aa: CASSWDRDGYTF

v_call: TRBV7-9
clone_size: many
d_call: -
j_call: TRBJ2-7
cdr3_nt: TGTGCCAGCAGCTTAGGTCAGTTCAGCTCCTACGAGCAGTACTTC
cdr3_aa: CASSLGQFSSYEQYF

v_call: TRBV10-3
clone_size: many
d_call: -
j_call: TRBJ1-1
cdr3_nt: TGTGCCATCAGTCAACAGACGAGTGAAGCTTTCTTT
cdr3_aa: CAISQQTSEAFF

v_call: TRBV16
clone_size: many
d_call: TRBD1
j_call: TRBJ1-1
cdr3_nt: TGTGCCAGCAGCCCAGGACAGGGGACTTTGGTGAACACTGAAGCTTTCTTT
cdr3_aa: CASSPGQGTLVNTEAFF

v_call: TRBV12-3/TRBV12-4
clone_size: many
d_call: -
j_call: TRBJ2-7
cdr3_nt: TGTGCCAGCAGTCCTGATTACAACTCCTACGAGCAGTACTTC
cdr3_aa: CASSPDYNSYEQYF

v_call: TRBV29-1
clone_size: many
d_call: -
j_call: TRBJ2-1
cdr3_nt: TGCAGCGCCCACAGGGGAGGCGGCGAGCAGTTCTTC
cdr3_aa: CSAHRGGGEQFF

v_call: TRBV20-1
clone_size: many
d_call: TRBD1
j_call: TRBJ1-5
cdr3_nt: TGCAGTGCTAGAAAACTCCTGACAGGGTCGCAGCCCCAGCATTTT
cdr3_aa: CSARKLLTGSQPQHF

v_call: TRBV7-9
clone_size: medium-sized
d_call: -
j_call: TRBJ2-6
cdr3_nt: TGTGCCAGCAGCGCGTTTAGAAGCTCTGGGGCCAACGTCCTGACTTTC
cdr3_aa: CASSAFRSSGANVLTF

v_call: TRBV29-1
clone_size: many
d_call: -
j_call: TRBJ2-7
cdr3_nt: TGCAGCGCTCGGACAACACGGGGTTACGAGCAGTACTTC
cdr3_aa: CSARTTRGYEQYF

v_call: TRBV10-2
clone_size: -
d_call: -
j_call: TRBJ1-3
cdr3_nt: TGCGCCAGCAGTGAGTCGGGTAACACCATATATTTT
cdr3_aa: CASSESGNTIYF

v_call: TRBV11-1
clone_size: many
d_call: TRBD2
j_call: TRBJ2-3
cdr3_nt: TGTGCCAGCAGCACTAGCGGGGTGGTGACTACATCTAGCACAGATACGCAGTATTTT
cdr3_aa: CASSTSGVVTTSSTDTQYF

v_call: TRBV6-5
clone_size: many
d_call: -
j_call: TRBJ1-2
cdr3_nt: TGTGCCAGCAGGACAGGATATGGCTACACCTTC
cdr3_aa: CASRTGYGYTF

v_call: TRBV6-1
clone_size: many
d_call: TRBD2
j_call: TRBJ2-3
cdr3_nt: TGTGCCAGCAGTCGAAGCGGGGGGGCCAGGGCAGATACGCAGTATTTT
cdr3_aa: CASSRSGGARADTQYF

v_call: TRBV10-3
clone_size: many
d_call: -
j_call: TRBJ1-5
cdr3_nt: TGTGCCATCAGTGAGTCACGGACCCTATCAAGCAATCAGCCCCAGCATTTT
cdr3_aa: CAISESRTLSSNQPQHF

v_call: TRBV9
clone_size: many
d_call: TRBD1
j_call: TRBJ1-5
cdr3_nt: TGTGCCAGCAGCGAAGGGACAGGGGGGAATCAGCCCCAGCATTTT
cdr3_aa: CASSEGTGGNQPQHF

v_call: TRBV5-1
clone_size: many
d_call: -
j_call: TRBJ2-7
cdr3_nt: TGCGCCAGCAGCTTGGTTGGGGACACCTCCTACGAGCAGTACTTC
cdr3_aa: CASSLVGDTSYEQYF

v_call: TRBV5-1
clone_size: many
d_call: -
j_call: TRBJ2-5
cdr3_nt: TGCGCCAGCAGCCCCGGGACGGGGGTTCAGGAGACCCAGTACTTC
cdr3_aa: CASSPGTGVQETQYF

v_call: TRBV11-2
clone_size: few
d_call: -
j_call: TRBJ1-1
cdr3_nt: TGTGCCAGCAGCTTAGCCCTGATGAACACTGAAGCTTTCTTT
cdr3_aa: CASSLALMNTEAFF

v_call: TRBV19
clone_size: -
d_call: TRBD1
j_call: TRBJ1-2
cdr3_nt: TGTGCCAGTAGTCCGCGGACAGGGGGCCTTGGCTATGGCTACACCTTC
cdr3_aa: CASSPRTGGLGYGYTF